A selection of T cell receptor beta chains follows, all from one sample in a study of identifying expanded T cells in peripheral blood. Clones were read by immunoSEQ multiplex PCR, and TCRdb kept only the in-frame ones, dropping some. This table holds approximately 90,000 clones, roughly 81% found once. Source material: blood. The receptors were gathered from a person between 18 and 70 years old in good health. Both conserved end residues are part of each CDR3. Each record gives: J gene, clone size, V gene, D gene, CDR3 protein. The D gene is left open where the match is weak. The size entry is marked missing in some rows and otherwise reads once, few, many or a size class.

j_gene: TRBJ2-5; abundance: NA; v_gene: TRBV6-5; d_gene: TRBD2; CDR3aa: CASSYREGETQYF
j_gene: TRBJ2-4; abundance: NA; v_gene: TRBV5-4; d_gene: NA; CDR3aa: CASSFENIQYF
j_gene: TRBJ1-5; abundance: NA; v_gene: TRBV15; d_gene: NA; CDR3aa: CATRLGPGPQHF
j_gene: TRBJ2-5; abundance: NA; v_gene: TRBV2; d_gene: NA; CDR3aa: CASSVGETQYF
j_gene: TRBJ1-2; abundance: NA; v_gene: TRBV6-1; d_gene: NA; CDR3aa: CASSEWRALRGAGYTF
j_gene: TRBJ2-3; abundance: NA; v_gene: TRBV10-3; d_gene: TRBD2; CDR3aa: CAIRRQSSGGSYTDTQYF
j_gene: TRBJ1-6; abundance: NA; v_gene: TRBV11-2; d_gene: TRBD1; CDR3aa: CASSPGQGSSPLHF
j_gene: TRBJ1-3; abundance: NA; v_gene: TRBV10-3; d_gene: TRBD1; CDR3aa: CAIRAGQGASGNTIYF
j_gene: TRBJ2-5; abundance: NA; v_gene: TRBV6-5; d_gene: NA; CDR3aa: CASSYSTGGRETQYF
j_gene: TRBJ1-4; abundance: NA; v_gene: TRBV6-1; d_gene: NA; CDR3aa: CASSEIGEKLFF
j_gene: TRBJ1-5; abundance: NA; v_gene: TRBV6-1; d_gene: NA; CDR3aa: CASSPYSNQPQHF
j_gene: TRBJ1-2; abundance: NA; v_gene: TRBV30; d_gene: NA; CDR3aa: CASNQGGYGYTF
j_gene: TRBJ1-5; abundance: once; v_gene: TRBV11-2; d_gene: NA; CDR3aa: CASSLLLGNQPQHF
j_gene: TRBJ2-7; abundance: few; v_gene: TRBV6-4; d_gene: TRBD1; CDR3aa: CASKVGQGAYEQYF
j_gene: TRBJ1-1; abundance: NA; v_gene: TRBV6-6; d_gene: NA; CDR3aa: CASTNQGNTEAFF
j_gene: TRBJ1-5; abundance: NA; v_gene: TRBV28; d_gene: TRBD1; CDR3aa: CASMGGGDFYSNQPQHF
j_gene: TRBJ1-4; abundance: once; v_gene: TRBV18; d_gene: TRBD1; CDR3aa: CASSLAGQGEKLFF
j_gene: TRBJ2-5; abundance: NA; v_gene: TRBV5-1; d_gene: TRBD1; CDR3aa: CASSLAGGLETQYF
j_gene: TRBJ1-5; abundance: NA; v_gene: TRBV5-4; d_gene: NA; CDR3aa: CASSLGVGEPQHF
j_gene: TRBJ2-2; abundance: NA; v_gene: TRBV5-1; d_gene: TRBD1; CDR3aa: CASSLLPPGQGFGELFF
j_gene: TRBJ2-7; abundance: NA; v_gene: TRBV30; d_gene: NA; CDR3aa: CAWSRPPGTASYEQYF
j_gene: TRBJ2-7; abundance: NA; v_gene: TRBV7-9; d_gene: TRBD1; CDR3aa: CASSLGTGTGSYEQYF
j_gene: TRBJ1-3; abundance: few; v_gene: TRBV18; d_gene: NA; CDR3aa: CASSPGAIRSGNTIYF
j_gene: TRBJ2-1; abundance: NA; v_gene: TRBV9; d_gene: NA; CDR3aa: CASSLRVKQGEQFF
j_gene: TRBJ2-7; abundance: NA; v_gene: TRBV29-1; d_gene: TRBD1; CDR3aa: CSVVQGAGEQYF
j_gene: TRBJ1-1; abundance: NA; v_gene: TRBV11-3; d_gene: NA; CDR3aa: CASSLREQSEAFF
j_gene: TRBJ1-4; abundance: once; v_gene: TRBV2; d_gene: TRBD1; CDR3aa: CASRGQGEEKLFF
j_gene: TRBJ1-4; abundance: NA; v_gene: TRBV19; d_gene: TRBD1; CDR3aa: CASRTDRGRTNEKLFF
j_gene: TRBJ2-7; abundance: NA; v_gene: TRBV7-9; d_gene: NA; CDR3aa: CASSLGYLAAISYEQYF
j_gene: TRBJ2-7; abundance: NA; v_gene: TRBV4-1; d_gene: NA; CDR3aa: CASSQGDGTRIEQYF
j_gene: TRBJ1-1; abundance: NA; v_gene: TRBV29-1; d_gene: NA; CDR3aa: CSVGRRGDTEAFF
j_gene: TRBJ2-3; abundance: NA; v_gene: TRBV19; d_gene: NA; CDR3aa: CASTEVGSRTDTQYF
j_gene: TRBJ2-2; abundance: NA; v_gene: TRBV5-4; d_gene: NA; CDR3aa: CASSSLRGTNTGELFF
j_gene: TRBJ1-1; abundance: NA; v_gene: TRBV9; d_gene: NA; CDR3aa: CASSVGSGAAFF
j_gene: TRBJ1-4; abundance: NA; v_gene: TRBV6-5; d_gene: NA; CDR3aa: CASRQEGGNEKLFF
j_gene: TRBJ2-7; abundance: NA; v_gene: TRBV19; d_gene: TRBD2; CDR3aa: CASSGAGTSGGAPYEQYF